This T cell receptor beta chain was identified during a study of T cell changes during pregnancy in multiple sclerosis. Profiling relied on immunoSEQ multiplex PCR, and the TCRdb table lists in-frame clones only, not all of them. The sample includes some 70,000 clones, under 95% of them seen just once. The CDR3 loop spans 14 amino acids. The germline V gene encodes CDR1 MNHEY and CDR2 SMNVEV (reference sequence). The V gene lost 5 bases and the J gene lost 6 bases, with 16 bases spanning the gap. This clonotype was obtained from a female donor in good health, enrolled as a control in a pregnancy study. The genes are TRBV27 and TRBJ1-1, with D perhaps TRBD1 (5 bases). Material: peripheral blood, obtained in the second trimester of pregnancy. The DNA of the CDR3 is TGTGCCAGCAGTACCCTAGGTGGAGGGGCTGAAGCTTTCTTT. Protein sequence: CASSTLGGGAEAFF.